What follows are 9 T cell receptor beta chains derived from one specimen sequenced in a study of T cells in localized non-small cell lung cancer. Profiling relied on immunoSEQ multiplex PCR, and the TCRdb table lists in-frame clones only, not all of them. The data contain under 95,000 clones, 80% of them singletons. The sample here was peripheral blood, taken before any cancer treatment. These TCRs come from a female donor older than 55 with stage I lung adenocarcinoma.

Only one count was recorded for this clone. This rearrangement joins TRBV5-1 to TRBJ2-1; perhaps TRBD2 as D (6 bases). CDR3 size: 13 residues. The V end was cut by 7 bases, the J end by 7 bases, with 15 bases between. Germline assignment: CDR1 SGHRS and CDR2 YFSETQ. The CDR3 region is CASGDGSSNEQFF. CDR3 coding DNA: TGCGCCAGCGGGGACGGGAGTTCGAATGAGCAGTTCTTC.

The chain combines TRBV18 with TRBJ2-7; the D call may be TRBD1 or TRBD2 (5 bases each). The germline V and J ends were trimmed by 6 bases and 0 bases, with 12 bases remaining between them. The CDR3 runs to 14 residues. Germline V CDR1 and CDR2: KGHSH, LQKENI. The chain's CDR3 is CASSLRDGSYEQYF. The CDR3 DNA follows: TGTGCCAGCTCCCTCCGGGACGGCTCCTACGAGCAGTACTTC.

The CDR3 DNA reads as TGTGCCAGCAGCCAAGAGGTCCAGGGTCCGAACACCGGGGAGCTGTTTTTT. Encoded protein: CASSQEVQGPNTGELFF. This sequence joins TRBV4-2 and TRBJ2-2, with D possibly matching TRBD1 (5 bases). V was shortened by 0 bases and J by 0 bases, with 11 bases between the two germline ends. The length of the CDR3 is 17 residues. Per germline, CDR1 LGHNA and CDR2 YNFKEQ.

This clone came up many times. J is TRBJ2-7 and V is TRBV2, with TRBD2 as a possible D gene (5 bases). The CDR3 has 12 residues. Germline-derived CDR1 and CDR2 are SNHLY and FYNNEI. V lost 6 bases to trimming and J lost 6 bases, with 12 bases between them. In DNA form, the CDR3 reads TGTGCCAGCAGCCTGGGCGGAGGCGAGCAGTACTTC. Translated: CASSLGGGEQYF.

This chain links TRBV6-1 with TRBJ2-7, with a possible D match to TRBD1 (6 bases). The CDR3 covers 13 residues. V shed 10 bases and J shed 0 bases, with 13 bases lying between them. Germline V gene sequence: CDR1 MNHNS, CDR2 SASEGT. This CDR3 reads CAINRDHSYEQYF. CDR3 in DNA: TGTGCCATCAACAGGGACCACTCCTACGAGCAGTACTTC.

The rearrangement links TRBV30 to TRBJ1-6; tentative D call: TRBD1 (6 bases). CDR1 is GTSNPN, CDR2 SVGIG, per germline (reference sequence). The CDR3 sequence is 14 residues long. The ends were cut back, 1 base at V and 9 bases at J, with 13 bases in the middle. The CDR3 region has the DNA TGTGCCTGGAGTGATGCTACCAGGGGTTCACCCCTCCACTTT. This translates into CAWSDATRGSPLHF. The entire variable domain, with the rest obtained from reference TRBV30 and TRBJ1-6, is as follows: SQTIHQWPATLVQPVGSPLSLECTVEGTSNPNLYWYRQAAGRGLQLLFYSVGIGQISSEVPQNLSASRPQDRQFILSSKKLLLSDSGFYLCAWSDATRGSPLHFGNGTRLTVT.

This clone has a single count. V is TRBV19 and J is TRBJ2-6; 9 nucleotides align to TRBD1. Germline loops: CDR1 LNHDA, CDR2 SQIVND (reference sequence). With 8 bases clipped from V and 4 bases from J, the junction kept 12 bases outside the gene matches. CDR3 length: 17 amino acids. The CDR3 is CASSKGTGSFGANVLTF. The CDR3 DNA reads as TGTGCCAGTTCTAAGGGGACAGGGTCGTTCGGGGCCAACGTCCTGACTTTC.

This sequence joins TRBV7-9 and TRBJ2-5, with 15 bases identical to TRBD2. The junction had 3 bases not matched to a gene; V was cut back by 5 bases and J by 5 bases. The germline V gene has CDR1 SEHNR and CDR2 FQNEAQ (reference sequence). The CDR3 is made up of 15 amino acids. The chain's CDR3 is CASSVGTSGRETQYF. CDR3 nucleotide sequence: TGTGCCAGCAGCGTCGGGACTAGCGGGAGGGAGACCCAGTACTTC. The variable domain in full, completed from reference TRBV7-9 and TRBJ2-5, reads DTGVSQNPRHKITKRGQNVTFRCDPISEHNRLYWYRQTLGQGPEFLTYFQNEAQLEKSRLLSDRFSAERPKGSFSTLEIQRTEQGDSAMYLCASSVGTSGRETQYFGPGTRLLVL.

This chain uses TRBV27 with TRBJ1-1; possible D gene TRBD1, 5 bases. The V gene lost 4 bases and the J gene lost 12 bases, with 18 bases spanning the gap. The CDR3 spans 13 residues. Germline CDR1 MNHEY, CDR2 SMNVEV (reference sequence). In nucleotides, the CDR3 is TGTGCCAGCAGTTACGGGACGCCGCTTATAACTTTCTTT. This codes for CASSYGTPLITFF.